Included here is one T cell receptor (beta chain) sequence, with context. Additional DNA sequences in this sample encode the identical CDR3. Germline lookup yields CDR1 SNHLY and CDR2 FYNNEI. This CDR3 is built from 13 residues. V gave up 6 bases and J gave up 2 bases; unmatched junction bases: 3. Profiled with immunoSEQ multiplex PCR; TCRdb holds only in-frame clones, not every one. Found here are over 150,000 clones, about nine tenths of them singletons; the top ten hold around 2%. These data originate in a study of blood T cell repertoires in COVID-19. About the research overall: Sites in the United States, Italy and Spain provided acute and convalescent COVID-19 samples.

The rearrangement uses TRBV2 and TRBJ2-7; 8 nucleotides match TRBD1. Sequences were obtained from PBMCs or T cells enriched from blood (not recorded which). This receptor was obtained from a woman in her twenties or thirties who had recovered from COVID-19. This CDR3 is CASRRDRTYEQYF. The CDR3 DNA reads as TGTGCCAGCAGAAGGGACAGGACCTACGAGCAGTACTTC.